Listed below are T cell receptor beta chains from one sample, sequenced in a study of T cells in Graves' hyperthyroidism and ophthalmopathy. TCRdb reprocessed the multiplex PCR reads with MiXCR, giving one entry per CDR3 protein. Of 550,000 to 600,000 distinct CDR3 sequences in the sample, 12% to 15% were seen once. The sequencing input was blood. The source is a woman younger than 35 with Graves' ophthalmopathy. Both conserved end residues are part of each CDR3. The D gene is left open where the match is weak. Size is omitted from some rows. Given values are once, few, many or a class for expanded clones.

j_gene: TRBJ1-2
d_gene: .
v_gene: TRBV10-3
abundance: many
CDR3aa: CAISAPNYGYTF
CDR3nt: TGTGCCATCAGTGCCCCGAACTATGGCTACACCTTC

j_gene: TRBJ2-7
d_gene: .
v_gene: TRBV11-3
abundance: many
CDR3aa: CASSLDHNYEQYF
CDR3nt: TGTGCCAGCAGCTTGGACCATAACTACGAGCAGTACTTC

j_gene: TRBJ2-3
d_gene: .
v_gene: TRBV7-3
abundance: .
CDR3aa: CASSLDQGSDTQYF
CDR3nt: TGTGCCAGCAGCCTCGACCAGGGGTCAGATACGCAGTATTTT

j_gene: TRBJ2-3
d_gene: .
v_gene: TRBV7-7
abundance: many
CDR3aa: CASSSQGLDTQYF
CDR3nt: TGTGCTAGCAGCTCCCAGGGGCTTGATACGCAGTATTTT

j_gene: TRBJ2-7
d_gene: .
v_gene: TRBV12-3/TRBV12-4
abundance: many
CDR3aa: CASSLAWYDGSVYEQYF
CDR3nt: TGTGCCAGCAGTTTAGCGTGGTATGACGGGAGTGTCTACGAGCAGTACTTC

j_gene: TRBJ1-1
d_gene: .
v_gene: TRBV7-8
abundance: many
CDR3aa: CASSLSGTENTEAFF
CDR3nt: TGTGCCAGCAGCCTCTCCGGGACGGAGAACACTGAAGCTTTCTTT

j_gene: TRBJ1-1
d_gene: .
v_gene: TRBV6-2/TRBV6-3
abundance: many
CDR3aa: CASSSQGKAFF
CDR3nt: TGTGCCAGCAGTTCACAGGGTAAAGCTTTCTTT

j_gene: TRBJ1-1
d_gene: TRBD1
v_gene: TRBV4-1
abundance: .
CDR3aa: CASSQTTGGFTEAFF
CDR3nt: TGCGCCAGCAGCCAAACGACAGGGGGCTTTACTGAAGCTTTCTTT

j_gene: TRBJ2-1
d_gene: .
v_gene: TRBV2
abundance: few
CDR3aa: CASSPGPTYNEQFF
CDR3nt: TGTGCCAGCTCCCCGGGCCCCACCTACAATGAGCAGTTCTTC

j_gene: TRBJ2-6
d_gene: TRBD1
v_gene: TRBV3-1
abundance: many
CDR3aa: CASSLGQGATGANVLTF
CDR3nt: TGTGCCAGCAGCCTCGGACAGGGGGCGACTGGGGCCAACGTCCTGACTTTC

j_gene: TRBJ1-5
d_gene: .
v_gene: TRBV3-1
abundance: .
CDR3aa: CASSQRLSNQPQHF
CDR3nt: TGTGCCAGCAGCCAACGGTTAAGCAATCAGCCCCAGCATTTT

j_gene: TRBJ2-1
d_gene: .
v_gene: TRBV6-5
abundance: many
CDR3aa: CASSYRVEWDEQFF
CDR3nt: TGTGCCAGCAGTTATCGTGTGGAGTGGGATGAGCAGTTCTTC

j_gene: TRBJ2-7
d_gene: TRBD1
v_gene: TRBV5-1
abundance: many
CDR3aa: CASSLPTGGYEQYF
CDR3nt: TGCGCCAGCAGCTTGCCGACAGGGGGTTACGAGCAGTACTTC

j_gene: TRBJ2-3
d_gene: .
v_gene: TRBV2
abundance: many
CDR3aa: CASSGWGDTQYF
CDR3nt: TGTGCCAGCAGTGGCTGGGGAGATACGCAGTATTTT

j_gene: TRBJ1-1
d_gene: TRBD1
v_gene: TRBV3-1
abundance: many
CDR3aa: CASSPSDRGATEAFF
CDR3nt: TGTGCCAGCAGCCCCTCCGACAGGGGTGCGACTGAAGCTTTCTTT

j_gene: TRBJ2-1
d_gene: .
v_gene: TRBV24-1
abundance: many
CDR3aa: CATSDFSYNEQFF
CDR3nt: TGTGCCACCAGTGATTTTAGTTACAATGAGCAGTTCTTC

j_gene: TRBJ2-2
d_gene: .
v_gene: TRBV6-2/TRBV6-3
abundance: many
CDR3aa: CASSLSGPNTGELFF
CDR3nt: TGTGCCAGCTCCCTGAGCGGGCCTAACACCGGGGAGCTGTTTTTT